This passage covers 18 T cell receptor beta chains from one sample sequenced in a study of T cells in women clearing cervical HPV infection. Assay: immunoSEQ multiplex PCR; the TCRdb copy retains only in-frame clones and omits some. The sample includes about 31,000 clones. Specimen: blood buffy coat. These receptors originate from a woman between 18 and 75 years old with a cervical HPV16 infection that either progressed to CIN3+ or cleared (not recorded which).

Regarding this clone: From the germline J gene comes the end of the CDR3, since the read stops 3 residues before it. The rearrangement joins TRBV20-1 to TRBJ2-1; D is possibly TRBD2 (5 bases). This CDR3 region has 17 residues. Germline V gene data show CDR1 as DFQATT and CDR2 as SNEGSKA (reference sequence). Trimming took off 3 bases at V and 9 bases at J, with 27 bases between the two ends. CDR3 DNA, as far as it was read: TGCAGTGCTAGTTCTATCTTGCTCGGACCCGGGGTGCGTGAG. It translates to CSASSILLGPGVRE. The whole CDR3 sequence reads CSASSILLGPGVREQFF.

Concerning this clone itself: The CDR3 goes on 3 residues after the read ends, and that part is filled in from the germline J gene. This chain joins TRBV30 and TRBJ2-1; maybe TRBD1 (6 bases). There are 13 residues in the CDR3. Germline CDR1 is GTSNPN and CDR2 is SVGIG (reference sequence). Trimming shortened V by 5 bases and J by 3 bases, and 11 bases separated the two germline ends. CDR3 bases read: TGTGCCTGGTCTCAGGGGAACTACAATGAG. Its protein product is CAWSQGNYNE. The CDR3, in full, reads CAWSQGNYNEQFF.

Of note for this clone: Read sequence stops 3 residues before the CDR3 end, and the germline J gene provides the missing end. The chain combines TRBV23-1 with TRBJ1-1; TRBD1 might be the D (5 bases). TRBV23-1 has ORF status, its function being uncertain. V dropped 0 bases and J dropped 4 bases, with 9 bases sitting between them. The CDR3 runs to 14 residues. The CDR3 sequence: CASSQSRTTTEAFF. The sequenced CDR3 bases are TGCGCCAGCAGTCAATCAAGGACAACCACTGAA.

As to this clone: The read finishes 3 residues shy of the CDR3 end, and the germline J gene is used to complete it. The chain carries TRBV30 and TRBJ2-3; the match to TRBD2 covers 8 bases. This CDR3 region has 18 residues. Per the germline V gene, CDR1 is GTSNPN and CDR2 is SVGIG (reference sequence). Trimming cost V 2 bases and J 2 bases; bases outside gene matches: 15. CDR3 region: CAWSPGGAGVPHTDTQYF. The covered CDR3 bases are TGTGCCTGGAGTCCCGGGGGGGCGGGAGTCCCGCACACAGATACG.

Remarks on this clone: The read stops 3 residues short of the end of the CDR3; the missing end is completed from the germline J gene. The chain recombines TRBV20-1 with TRBJ2-7; 7 bases are shared with TRBD1. The germline V gene has CDR1 DFQATT and CDR2 SNEGSKA (reference sequence). The CDR3 is 15 amino acids. With V trimmed by 3 bases and J by 2 bases, 10 bases remained unmatched. The chain's CDR3 is CSASNVQQGTYEQYF. The CDR3 DNA, read in part, is TGCAGTGCTAGCAACGTTCAACAGGGGACCTACGAG.

Turning to this clone: Coverage ceases 3 residues before the CDR3 finishes, and the germline J gene fills in the end. The rearrangement joins TRBV19 to TRBJ2-7; 9 nucleotides line up with TRBD1. V dropped 1 base and J dropped 2; count of bases not matched to a gene: 0. This CDR3 spans 14 amino acids. Per the germline V gene, CDR1 is LNHDA and CDR2 is SQIVND (reference sequence). Incomplete CDR3 DNA: TGTGCCAGTAGTATAGGGACAGGGGCCTACGAG. It encodes CASSIGTGAYE. The whole CDR3 protein reads CASSIGTGAYEQYF.

As for this clone: The read finishes 3 residues shy of the CDR3 end, and the germline J gene is used to complete it. The rearrangement joins TRBV5-6 to TRBJ2-2, with a weak D call TRBD2 (5 bases). The CDR3 is 14 amino acids. Germline lookup yields CDR1 SGHDT and CDR2 YYEEEE. The DNA read from the CDR3 is TGTGCCAGCAGCGCCACCATCTCTGCGGGCGTG. Encoded protein: CASSATISAGV. The CDR3 in full is CASSATISAGVLFF.

Note on this clone: The read ends 3 residues before the CDR3 terminus; that terminus is restored from the germline J gene. The V and J genes are TRBV7-9 and TRBJ1-2; D remains ambiguous. The CDR3 has 15 amino acids. Germline V gene sequence: CDR1 SEHNR, CDR2 FQNEAQ (reference sequence). The CDR3 protein is CASSLGRRFFGGYTF. The CDR3 DNA, read in part, is TGTGCCAGCAGCTTAGGTCGCAGGTTTTTTGGAGGC.

Comments on this clone: The read falls 3 residues short of the CDR3 end, and the missing part is taken from the germline J gene. The rearrangement uses TRBV7-3 and TRBJ2-2, with TRBD1 identical over 7 bases. The germline V gene encodes CDR1 SGHTA and CDR2 FQGTGA. V was clipped by 6 bases and J by 2 bases; unmatched bases: 3. This CDR3 region has 14 residues. CDR3 residues: CASRQGVNTGELFF. The sequenced CDR3 bases are TGTGCCAGCAGGCAGGGGGTTAACACCGGGGAG.

Note on this clone: The germline gene is not matched at one end of the junction; a read error may be the cause. The CDR3 end falls 3 residues outside the read, so it is completed with the germline J gene. The J gene is TRBJ1-2, the V gene TRBV4-2, with 8 bases fitting TRBD1. CDR1 is LGHNA, CDR2 YNFKEQ, per germline. The CDR3 covers 15 residues. The CDR3 spells CASSQADRGLGGYTF. The part of the CDR3 DNA that was read is TGCGCCAGCAGCCAAGCCGACAGGGGCCTAGGTGGC.

Remarks on this clone: Read coverage stops 3 residues before the CDR3 terminus; the germline J gene supplies the remainder. This chain links TRBV19 with TRBJ1-2, with D maybe TRBD1 (6 bases). CDR3 length: 14 residues. Germline CDR1 LNHDA, CDR2 SQIVND (reference sequence). CDR3 sequence: CASSPSGRGGEYTF. The CDR3 DNA, read in part, is TGTGCCAGTAGTCCCTCAGGGCGTGGGGGCGAG. The full variable domain, in which reference TRBV19 and TRBJ1-2 provide the parts outside the CDR3, is DGGITQSPKYLFRKEGQNVTLSCEQNLNHDAMYWYRQDPGQGLRLIYYSQIVNDFQKGDIAEGYSVSREKKESFPLTVTSAQKNPTAFYLCASSPSGRGGEYTFGSGTRLTVV.

As for this clone: The observed sequence ends 3 residues before the CDR3 terminus, with the missing tail filled in from the germline J gene. This same CDR3 is encoded by further DNA sequences in the sample. The chain has TRBV7-9 and TRBJ1-3; D ambiguous. Germline-derived CDR1 and CDR2 are SEHNR and FQNEAQ (reference sequence). V shed 1 base and J shed 5 bases, with 12 bases lying between them. The CDR3 consists of 15 residues. The CDR3 sequence: CASSLEAGLRNTIYF. The sequenced part of the CDR3 DNA is TGTGCCAGCAGCTTAGAGGCGGGTTTGAGAAACACC.

On this clone: The CDR3 end lies 3 residues beyond the end of the read and is filled in from the germline J gene. The V gene is TRBV4-1, the J gene TRBJ2-7; 8 nucleotides align to TRBD1. The CDR3 loop spans 16 amino acids. Germline assignment: CDR1 MGHRA and CDR2 YSYEKL. V lost 1 base and J lost 4; bases outside the gene matches: 9. CDR3 DNA, as far as it was read: TGCGCCAGCAGCCAAGGTTCCAGACAGGGGAGTTACGAG. It codes for CASSQGSRQGSYE. The CDR3, in full, reads CASSQGSRQGSYEQYF.

Incomplete CDR3 DNA: TGTGCCTGGAGTGTAATTGGCGGGGGGAAGACG. Protein sequence: CAWSVIGGGKT. The entire CDR3 protein reads CAWSVIGGGKTQYF. V is TRBV30 and J is TRBJ2-3; the match to TRBD2 covers 8 bases. The read ends 3 residues early relative to the CDR3; the germline J gene fills the gap. The V gene's germline CDR1 is GTSNPN and CDR2 SVGIG (reference sequence). This CDR3 is 14 amino acids long.

In regard to this clone: The CDR3 goes on 3 residues after the read ends, and that part is filled in from the germline J gene. The chain is built from TRBV7-6 and TRBJ2-2, with 8 nucleotides matching TRBD1. The germline gives CDR1 SGHVS, CDR2 FNYEAQ. The CDR3 is 14 amino acids. The CDR3 loop is CASSLQGADSPLFF. The covered CDR3 bases are TGTGCCAGCAGCTTACAGGGGGCTGATTCACCG.

Worth noting for this clone: The read stops 3 residues short of the end of the CDR3; the missing end is completed from the germline J gene. The chain has TRBV7-6 and TRBJ1-2; D ambiguous. Germline CDR1 is SGHVS and CDR2 is FNYEAQ. V dropped 5 bases and J dropped 0 bases, with 16 bases sitting between them. The CDR3 covers 16 residues. This chain's CDR3 is CASSLNSHITNYGYTF. Partial CDR3 DNA: TGTGCCAGCAGCCTTAATTCACATATCACTAACTATGGC.

As for this clone: A junction boundary mismatches the germline segment, possibly from a read error. The CDR3 goes on 3 residues after the read ends, and that part is filled in from the germline J gene. The same CDR3 also results from other DNA sequences found in this sample. The gene calls are TRBV5-1 and TRBJ1-1; 11 nucleotides align to TRBD1. Germline V gene sequence: CDR1 SGHRS, CDR2 YFSETQ. The CDR3 totals 14 residues. The sequenced part of the CDR3 DNA is TGCGCCAGTAGCTCCGGGACAGGGGGCACTGAA. Translation: CASSSGTGGTE. The whole CDR3 sequence reads CASSSGTGGTEAFF.

Points on this clone: The CDR3 end falls 3 residues outside the read, so it is completed with the germline J gene. This chain links TRBV6-1 with TRBJ1-5; no firm D call. The CDR3 totals 14 residues. Germline values: CDR1 MNHNS, CDR2 SASEGT. Trimming took off 1 base at V and 0 bases at J, with 4 bases between the two ends. The CDR3 protein is CASSEDYSNQPQHF. Incomplete CDR3 DNA: TGTGCCAGCAGTGAAGATTATAGCAATCAGCCC.